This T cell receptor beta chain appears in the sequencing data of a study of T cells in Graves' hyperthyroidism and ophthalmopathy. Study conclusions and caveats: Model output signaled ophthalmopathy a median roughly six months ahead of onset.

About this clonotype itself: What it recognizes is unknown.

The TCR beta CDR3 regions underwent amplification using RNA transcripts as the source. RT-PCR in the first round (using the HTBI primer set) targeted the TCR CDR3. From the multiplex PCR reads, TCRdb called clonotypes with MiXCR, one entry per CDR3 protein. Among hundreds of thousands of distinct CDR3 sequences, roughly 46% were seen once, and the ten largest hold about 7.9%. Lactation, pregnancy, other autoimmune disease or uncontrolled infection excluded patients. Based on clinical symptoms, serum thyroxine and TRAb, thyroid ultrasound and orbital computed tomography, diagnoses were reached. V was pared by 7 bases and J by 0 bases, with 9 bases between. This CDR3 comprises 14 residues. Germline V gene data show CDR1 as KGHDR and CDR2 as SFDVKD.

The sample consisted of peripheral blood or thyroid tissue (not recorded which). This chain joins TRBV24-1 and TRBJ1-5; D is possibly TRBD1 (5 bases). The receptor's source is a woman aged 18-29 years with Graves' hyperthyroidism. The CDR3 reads CATSPGRSNQPQHF. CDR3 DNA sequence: TGTGCCACCAGCCCGGGACGTAGCAATCAGCCCCAGCATTTT.